The 2 T cell receptor beta chains in this list originate from one sample, sequenced in a study of metastatic and nonmetastatic thyroid tumors. Until they underwent thyroid surgery, no patient had received any treatment. Via MiXCR, TCRdb re-called the PCR reads. The sample includes about 5,100 clones, approximately 32% of them seen just once. What was sequenced was adjacent normal tissue. Source of these receptors: a female donor with papillary thyroid cancer or a benign thyroid nodule (not recorded which). Some clones in this sample may be carry-over from other donors' samples.

This clone has only one observation. This chain links TRBV5-1 with TRBJ1-1, with TRBD1 identical over 7 bases. The germline V gene encodes CDR1 SGHRS and CDR2 YFSETQ. There are 18 residues in the CDR3. Trimming removed 4 bases from V and 6 bases from J; junction bases left unmatched: 21. CDR3 sequence (DNA): TGCGCCAGCAGCCCGGGAGGTACAGGGGCGACCTCGGACGCTGAAGCTTTCTTT. Amino acid sequence: CASSPGGTGATSDAEAFF.

V is TRBV30 and J is TRBJ2-7; maybe TRBD1 (5 bases). CDR3 length: 13 residues. The V and J ends lost 0 bases and 3 bases respectively, with 9 bases between them. Germline CDR1 is GTSNPN and CDR2 is SVGIG (reference sequence). CDR3 DNA sequence: TGTGCCTGGAGTGTAAAGGGGTACTACGAGCAGTACTTC. Encoded protein: CAWSVKGYYEQYF.